Below are 7 T cell receptor beta chains sequenced from a single sample in a study of T cell responses to AZD1222 COVID-19 vaccine. TCRdb's copy holds only in-frame clones and misses some; the assay was immunoSEQ multiplex PCR. The sample lists 130,000 or so clones, 70% to 90% occurring once. The sample here was peripheral blood, taken on day 0 of AZD1222 vaccination. These receptors were taken from an adult in good health.

V gene TRBV4-1 combines with J gene TRBJ1-3; a possible D gene is TRBD1 (5 bases). The CDR3 spans 18 residues. With 2 bases removed from V and 0 bases from J, the gap between germline ends came to 17 bases. The germline CDR1 and CDR2 sequences are MGHRA and YSYEKL. CDR3 nucleotides: TGCGCCAGCAGCCAACCACTCCGGGGGGGACCCTCTGGAAACACCATATATTTT. It encodes CASSQPLRGGPSGNTIYF.

This clone was detected a few times. The gene calls are TRBV6-5 and TRBJ1-5; 8 bases align to TRBD1. J was trimmed by 6 bases and V by 7 bases; bases with no gene match: 8. The CDR3 is 14 amino acids. Germline CDR1 and CDR2: MNHEY and SVGAGI. The CDR3 protein is CASKAGGAGQPQHF. The CDR3 DNA sequence: TGTGCCAGCAAAGCAGGGGGCGCGGGTCAGCCCCAGCATTTT.

Only one count was recorded for this clone. The V call is TRBV5-1, the J call TRBJ1-6; the D is unclear. CDR1 and CDR2 (germline): SGHRS, YFSETQ. V lost 0 bases to trimming and J lost 3 bases, with 4 bases between them. This CDR3 has 14 residues. The DNA of the CDR3 is TGCGCCAGCAGCTTGGGCAGCTATAATTCACCCCTCCACTTT. Its translation is CASSLGSYNSPLHF.

This chain uses TRBV9 with TRBJ1-6, with D possibly TRBD1 on 5 matching bases. There are 15 residues in the CDR3. V was cut by 0 bases and J by 5 bases, with 9 bases left in between. The germline gives CDR1 SGDLS, CDR2 YYNGEE. The CDR3 is CASSVGSGNNSPLHF. Written as DNA, the CDR3 is TGTGCCAGCAGCGTAGGGTCAGGGAATAATTCACCCCTCCACTTT.

Worth noting for this clone: The same CDR3 arises from other DNA sequences in this sample as well. V usage is TRBV5-1 and J usage is TRBJ1-4; D perhaps matches TRBD1 (5 bases). The V end was cut by 0 bases, the J end by 3 bases, with 6 bases between. Germline V gene sequence: CDR1 SGHRS, CDR2 YFSETQ. The CDR3 covers 14 residues. The CDR3, as DNA: TGCGCCAGCAGCTTGGGCAGGGCTAATGAAAAACTGTTTTTT. Translated, it gives CASSLGRANEKLFF.

The chain employs TRBV3-1 (or the pseudogene TRBV3-2) and TRBJ2-7, with 7 positions matching TRBD2. Looked up from germline, CDR1 is LGHDT and CDR2 is YNNKEL (reference sequence). V gave up 3 bases and J gave up 2 bases; unmatched junction bases: 7. This CDR3 spans 15 amino acids. This CDR3 is CASSHRGVGTYEQYF. In nucleotides, the CDR3 is TGTGCCAGCAGCCATCGGGGGGTGGGTACCTACGAGCAGTACTTC.

This clone has just a few counts. The chain carries TRBV5-4 and TRBJ1-3; the match to TRBD1 covers 7 bases. Trimming cost V 2 bases and J 4 bases; bases outside gene matches: 9. The germline CDR1 and CDR2 sequences are SGHNT and YYREEE (reference sequence). The CDR3 has 16 residues. DNA for the CDR3: TGTGCCAGCAGCTTTTACACACAGGGGCGCGGAAACACCATATATTTT. Translation: CASSFYTQGRGNTIYF.